The T cell receptor beta chain under discussion was sequenced for a study of blood T cells in healthy people across ages. Study-wide results and caveats: Versus aged donors, long-lived donors had higher diversity and more naive CD4+ cells. Nothing was known about donor CMV status, and this possibly confounded expanded clonotype changes.

Using a J-beta primer mix together with a sample-barcoded 5' primer, a second PCR was run for roughly 6 to 12 cycles. Each CDR3 protein gets one entry after TCRdb re-called the 5' RACE reads with MiXCR. The sample contains around 800,000 distinct CDR3 sequences, about 53% of which appear only once. Note on this clonotype: The antigen is unknown.

V gave up 0 bases and J gave up 4 bases, with 12 bases separating them. Germline values: CDR1 MNHEY, CDR2 SVGAGI. The CDR3 sequence is 15 residues long. There were healthy Caucasian individuals from Russia, aged about 6 to 95, serving as donors. Approximately 10 milliliters was the volume of peripheral blood drawn from each donor. V and J are TRBV6-5 and TRBJ2-5, with unresolved D. The sequencing input was blood. The TCR comes from a man at least 80 years old in good health. The CDR3 is CASSYSSWWGETQYF. CDR3 DNA sequence: TGTGCCAGCAGTTACTCGTCTTGGTGGGGAGAGACCCAGTACTTC.